The present T cell receptor (beta chain) was sequenced within a study of cytomegalovirus exposure and HLA in healthy donors. Findings of the study overall: As confirmed in vitro, three CMV-associated chains were specific for CMV antigens.

This clone came up once. Its antigen is undetermined. Germline V gene lookup returns CDR1 KGHSH and CDR2 LQKENI. Trimming pared 2 bases from V and 6 bases from J, leaving 10 bases between. The CDR3 loop spans 13 amino acids. From the approximately 120-subject validation cohort, which was separate from the roughly 700-subject first cohort, the donors were drawn. The data were produced by immunoSEQ multiplex PCR, yet TCRdb's version contains in-frame clones alone and is incomplete. In the table there are fewer than 100,000 clones, approximately 94% of which are singletons. The sequence was collected from a woman between 18 and 29 years old in good health and CMV-seropositive. This rearrangement joins TRBV18 to TRBJ1-1; the D gene is possibly TRBD1 (5 bases). The material sequenced was PBMCs. This chain's CDR3 is CASSPSTTAEAFF. The CDR3 bases are TGTGCCAGCTCACCAAGTACGACAGCTGAAGCTTTCTTT. Supplemented by reference TRBV18 and TRBJ1-1, the full variable domain reads NAGVMQNPRHLVRRRGQEARLRCSPMKGHSHVYWYRQLPEEGLKFMVYLQKENIIDESGMPKERFSAEFPKEGPSILRIQQVVRGDSAAYFCASSPSTTAEAFFGQGTRLTVV.